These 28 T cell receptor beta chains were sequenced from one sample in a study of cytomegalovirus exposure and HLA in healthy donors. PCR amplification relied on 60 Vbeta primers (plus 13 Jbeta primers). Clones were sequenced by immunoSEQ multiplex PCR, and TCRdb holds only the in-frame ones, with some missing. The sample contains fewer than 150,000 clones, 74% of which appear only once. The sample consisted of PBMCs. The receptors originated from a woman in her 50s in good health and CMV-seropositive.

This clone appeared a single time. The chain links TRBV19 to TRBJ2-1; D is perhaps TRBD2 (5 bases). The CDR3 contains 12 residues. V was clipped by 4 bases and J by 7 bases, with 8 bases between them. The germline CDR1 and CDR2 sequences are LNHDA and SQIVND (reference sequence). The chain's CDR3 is CASSTWRNEQFF. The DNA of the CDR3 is TGTGCCAGTAGTACATGGAGGAATGAGCAGTTCTTC.

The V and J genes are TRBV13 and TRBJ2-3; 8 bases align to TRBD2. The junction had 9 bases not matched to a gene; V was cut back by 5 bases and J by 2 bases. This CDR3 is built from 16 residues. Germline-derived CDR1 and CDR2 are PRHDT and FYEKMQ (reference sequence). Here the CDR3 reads CASSPQSGSPTDTQYF. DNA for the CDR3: TGTGCCAGCAGCCCCCAGAGCGGGAGCCCCACAGATACGCAGTATTTT.

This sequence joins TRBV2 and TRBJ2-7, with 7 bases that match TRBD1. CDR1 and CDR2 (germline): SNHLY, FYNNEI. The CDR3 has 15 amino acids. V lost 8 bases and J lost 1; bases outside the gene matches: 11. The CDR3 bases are TGTGCCAGCCGCATGAATACGGACAGGTCCTACGAGCAGTACTTC. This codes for CASRMNTDRSYEQYF.

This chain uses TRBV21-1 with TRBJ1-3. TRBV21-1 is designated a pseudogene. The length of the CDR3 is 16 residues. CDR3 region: CASSKEGRGGRNTIYF. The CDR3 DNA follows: TGTGCCAGCAGCAAAGAGGGCAGGGGAGGGCGAAACACCATATATTTT.

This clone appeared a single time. Written as DNA, the CDR3 is TGCGCCAGCAGCTCACAGGGGATTCTCGACACCGGGGAGCTGTTTTTT. The encoded protein is CASSSQGILDTGELFF. This chain links TRBV5-1 with TRBJ2-2; 7 bases match TRBD1. CDR1 is SGHRS, CDR2 YFSETQ, per germline. The CDR3 runs to 16 residues. The V and J ends lost 3 bases and 3 bases, in that order; junction bases with no gene match: 8.

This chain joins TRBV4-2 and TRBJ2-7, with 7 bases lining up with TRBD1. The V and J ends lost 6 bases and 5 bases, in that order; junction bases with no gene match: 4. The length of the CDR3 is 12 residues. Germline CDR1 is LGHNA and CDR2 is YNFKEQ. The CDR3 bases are TGTGCCAGCAGTCCCAGGGGGAACGAGCAGTACTTC. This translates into CASSPRGNEQYF.

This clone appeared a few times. CDR3 in DNA: TGTGCCAGCAGTTTATTTAGGGACAGCTATTATACGGGCTACACCTTC. As protein: CASSLFRDSYYTGYTF. The chain links TRBV27 to TRBJ1-2, with 7 nucleotides matching TRBD1. Germline CDR1 is MNHEY and CDR2 is SMNVEV (reference sequence). Losses at the gene ends were 1 base for V and 8 bases for J; bases not matched to a gene: 13. The CDR3 has 16 amino acids.

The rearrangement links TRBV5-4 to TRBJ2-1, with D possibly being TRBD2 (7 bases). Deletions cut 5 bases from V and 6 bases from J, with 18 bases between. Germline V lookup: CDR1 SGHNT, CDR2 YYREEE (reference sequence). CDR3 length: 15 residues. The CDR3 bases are TGTGCCAGCAGACTGGGGGGGGCCGCGAGCAATGAGCAGTTCTTC. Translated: CASRLGGAASNEQFF.

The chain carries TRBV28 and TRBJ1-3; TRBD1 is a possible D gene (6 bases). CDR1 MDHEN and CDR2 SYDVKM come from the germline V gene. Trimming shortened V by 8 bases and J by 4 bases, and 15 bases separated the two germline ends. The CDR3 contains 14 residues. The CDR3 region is CASCLDSRGNTIYF. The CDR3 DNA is TGTGCCAGCTGCTTGGACAGCCGCGGAAACACCATATATTTT.

The CDR3 is CASSLSGTDTQYF. DNA for the CDR3: TGCGCCAGCAGCTTGAGCGGCACAGATACGCAGTATTTT. This chain connects TRBV5-1 to TRBJ2-3; D unresolved. Trimming shortened V by 1 base and J by 1 base, and 4 bases separated the two germline ends. From germline, CDR1 is SGHRS and CDR2 YFSETQ. The CDR3 has 13 residues.

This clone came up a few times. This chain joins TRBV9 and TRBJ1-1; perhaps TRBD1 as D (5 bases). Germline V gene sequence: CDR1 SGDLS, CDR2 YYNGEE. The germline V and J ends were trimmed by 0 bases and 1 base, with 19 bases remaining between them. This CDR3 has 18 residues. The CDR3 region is CASSVAMGGSSSNTEAFF. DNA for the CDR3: TGTGCCAGCAGCGTAGCGATGGGGGGGAGTTCTTCGAACACTGAAGCTTTCTTT.

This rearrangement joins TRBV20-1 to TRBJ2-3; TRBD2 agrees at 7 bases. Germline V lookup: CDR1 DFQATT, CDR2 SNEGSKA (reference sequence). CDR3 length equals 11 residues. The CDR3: CSPTGGDTQYF. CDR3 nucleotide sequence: TGCAGCCCGACCGGGGGGGATACGCAGTATTTT.

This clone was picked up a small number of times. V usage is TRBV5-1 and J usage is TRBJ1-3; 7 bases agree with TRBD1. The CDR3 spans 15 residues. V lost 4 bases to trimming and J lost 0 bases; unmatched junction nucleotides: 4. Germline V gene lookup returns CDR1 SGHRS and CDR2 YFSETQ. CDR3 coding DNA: TGCGCCAGCAGCCCGGGACAGTACTCTGGAAACACCATATATTTT. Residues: CASSPGQYSGNTIYF.

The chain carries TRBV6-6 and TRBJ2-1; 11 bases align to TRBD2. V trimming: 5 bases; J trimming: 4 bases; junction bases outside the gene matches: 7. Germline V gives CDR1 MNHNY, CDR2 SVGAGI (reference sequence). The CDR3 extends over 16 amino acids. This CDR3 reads CASSTRLAGPYNEQFF. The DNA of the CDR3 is TGTGCCAGCAGTACCCGACTAGCGGGGCCATACAATGAGCAGTTCTTC.

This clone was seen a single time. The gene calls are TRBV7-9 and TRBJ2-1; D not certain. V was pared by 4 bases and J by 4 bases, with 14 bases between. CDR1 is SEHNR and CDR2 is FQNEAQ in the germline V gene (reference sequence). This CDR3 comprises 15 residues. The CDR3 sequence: CASSSGMVPYNEQFF. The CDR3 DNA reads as TGTGCCAGCAGCTCTGGCATGGTACCATACAATGAGCAGTTCTTC.

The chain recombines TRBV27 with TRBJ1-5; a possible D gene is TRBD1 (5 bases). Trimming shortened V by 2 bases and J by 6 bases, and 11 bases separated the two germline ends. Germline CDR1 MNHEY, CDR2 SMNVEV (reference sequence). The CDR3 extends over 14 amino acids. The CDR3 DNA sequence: TGTGCCAGCAGTTTAAGCAGGGTTGGTCAGCCCCAGCATTTT. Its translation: CASSLSRVGQPQHF.

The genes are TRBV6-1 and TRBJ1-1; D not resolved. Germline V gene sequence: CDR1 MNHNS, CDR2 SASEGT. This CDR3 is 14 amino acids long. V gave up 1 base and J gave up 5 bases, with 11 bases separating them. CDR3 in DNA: TGTGCCAGCAGTGAAGTTGAGGGTGGGACTGAAGCTTTCTTT. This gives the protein CASSEVEGGTEAFF.

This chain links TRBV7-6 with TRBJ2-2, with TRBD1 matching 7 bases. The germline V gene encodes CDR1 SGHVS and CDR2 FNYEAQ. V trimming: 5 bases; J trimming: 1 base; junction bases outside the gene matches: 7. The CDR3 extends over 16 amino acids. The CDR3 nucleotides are TGTGCCAGCAGCGAGACAGGGTTCGGGAACACCGGGGAGCTGTTTTTT. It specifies CASSETGFGNTGELFF.

The CDR3 region is CASSLRDTMNTEAFF. The CDR3 DNA follows: TGTGCCAGCAGTTTAAGGGACACGATGAACACTGAAGCTTTCTTT. The V call is TRBV27, the J call TRBJ1-1; D might be TRBD1 (6 bases). The CDR3 is 15 amino acids. Germline V CDR1 and CDR2: MNHEY, SMNVEV (reference sequence). Trimming left V 2 bases short and J 0 bases short, with 10 bases between.

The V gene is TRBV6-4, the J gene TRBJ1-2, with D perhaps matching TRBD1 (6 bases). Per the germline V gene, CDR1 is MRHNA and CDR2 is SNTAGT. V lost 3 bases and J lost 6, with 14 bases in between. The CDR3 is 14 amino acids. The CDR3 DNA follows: TGTGCCAGCAGTGAGGGGGCGCCGGGTGATGGCTACACCTTC. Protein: CASSEGAPGDGYTF.

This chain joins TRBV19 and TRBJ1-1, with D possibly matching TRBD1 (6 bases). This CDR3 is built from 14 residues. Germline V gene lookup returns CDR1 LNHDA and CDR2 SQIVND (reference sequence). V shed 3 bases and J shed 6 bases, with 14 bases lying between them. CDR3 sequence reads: CASSIQGREAEAFF. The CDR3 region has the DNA TGTGCCAGTAGTATCCAGGGGAGGGAAGCTGAAGCTTTCTTT.

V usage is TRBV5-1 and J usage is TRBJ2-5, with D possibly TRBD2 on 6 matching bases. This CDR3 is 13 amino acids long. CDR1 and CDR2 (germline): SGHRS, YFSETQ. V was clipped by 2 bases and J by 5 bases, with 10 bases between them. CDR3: CASSLGGAETQYF. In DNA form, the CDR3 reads TGCGCCAGCAGCTTAGGAGGGGCGGAGACCCAGTACTTC.

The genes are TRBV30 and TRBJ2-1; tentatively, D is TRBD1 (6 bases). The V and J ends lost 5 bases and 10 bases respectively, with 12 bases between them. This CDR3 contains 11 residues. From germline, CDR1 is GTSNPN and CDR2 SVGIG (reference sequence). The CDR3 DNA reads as TGTGCCTGGGCCCTCGGGACAGAGCAGTTCTTC. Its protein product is CAWALGTEQFF.

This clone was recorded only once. CDR3 sequence: CASSPARLGKETQYF. As DNA, the CDR3 is TGTGCCAGTAGTCCCGCGCGACTAGGAAAAGAGACCCAGTACTTC. The genes are TRBV19 and TRBJ2-5; the D gene is possibly TRBD2 (6 bases). Germline V CDR1 and CDR2: LNHDA, SQIVND (reference sequence). There are 15 residues in the CDR3. V was shortened by 5 bases and J by 3 bases, with 16 bases between the two germline ends.

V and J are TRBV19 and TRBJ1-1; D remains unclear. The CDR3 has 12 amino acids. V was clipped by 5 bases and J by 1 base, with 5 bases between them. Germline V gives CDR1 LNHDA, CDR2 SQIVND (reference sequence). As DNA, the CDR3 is TGTGCCAGTAGTCGGGAGAACACTGAAGCTTTCTTT. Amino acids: CASSRENTEAFF.

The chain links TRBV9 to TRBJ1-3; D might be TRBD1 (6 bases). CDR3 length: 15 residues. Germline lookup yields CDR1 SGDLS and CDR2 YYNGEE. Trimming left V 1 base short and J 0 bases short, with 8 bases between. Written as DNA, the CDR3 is TGTGCCAGCAGCGTACAGGGGATCTCTGGAAACACCATATATTTT. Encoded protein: CASSVQGISGNTIYF.

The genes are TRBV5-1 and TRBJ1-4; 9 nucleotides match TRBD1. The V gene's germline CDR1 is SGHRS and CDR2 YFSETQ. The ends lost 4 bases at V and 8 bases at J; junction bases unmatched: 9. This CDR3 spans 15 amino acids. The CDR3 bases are TGCGCCAGCAGCGCTGAACAGGGGGCGAGAGAAAAACTGTTTTTT. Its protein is CASSAEQGAREKLFF.

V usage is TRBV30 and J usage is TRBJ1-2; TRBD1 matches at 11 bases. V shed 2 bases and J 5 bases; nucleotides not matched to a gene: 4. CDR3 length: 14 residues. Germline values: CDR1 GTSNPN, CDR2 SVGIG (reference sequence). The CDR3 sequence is CAWSIGQGAYGYTF. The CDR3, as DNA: TGTGCCTGGAGTATAGGACAGGGGGCTTATGGCTACACCTTC.